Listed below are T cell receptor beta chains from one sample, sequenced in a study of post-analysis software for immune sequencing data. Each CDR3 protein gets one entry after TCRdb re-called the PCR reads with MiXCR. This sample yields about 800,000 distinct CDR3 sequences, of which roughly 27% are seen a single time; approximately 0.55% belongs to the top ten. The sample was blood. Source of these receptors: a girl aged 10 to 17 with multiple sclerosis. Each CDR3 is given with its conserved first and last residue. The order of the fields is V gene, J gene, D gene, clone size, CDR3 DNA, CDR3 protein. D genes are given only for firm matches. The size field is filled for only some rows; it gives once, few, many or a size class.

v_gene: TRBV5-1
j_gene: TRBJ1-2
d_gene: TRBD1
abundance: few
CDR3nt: TGCGCCAGCAGCTGGGGCCATCTAGGGACAGGGGTCAATGGCTACACCTTC
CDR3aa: CASSWGHLGTGVNGYTF

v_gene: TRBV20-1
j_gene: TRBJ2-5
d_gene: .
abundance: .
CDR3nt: TGCAGTGCCCTCTCGGGGCGCAGAGAGACCCAGTACTTC
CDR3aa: CSALSGRRETQYF

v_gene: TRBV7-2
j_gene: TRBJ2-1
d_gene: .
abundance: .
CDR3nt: TGTGCCAGCAGCCCCCAGAGGTACAATGAGCAGTTCTTC
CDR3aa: CASSPQRYNEQFF

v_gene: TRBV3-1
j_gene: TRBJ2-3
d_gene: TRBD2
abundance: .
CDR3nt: TGTGCCAGCAGCCCGGGGGGGGTCCCAGATACGCAGTATTTT
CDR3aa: CASSPGGVPDTQYF

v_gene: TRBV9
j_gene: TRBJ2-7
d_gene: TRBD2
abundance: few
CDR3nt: TGTGCCAGCAGCGTAGGACCGACTAGCCTCTCCGAGCAGTACTTC
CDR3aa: CASSVGPTSLSEQYF

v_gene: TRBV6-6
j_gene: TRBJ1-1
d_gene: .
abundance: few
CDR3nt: TGTGCCAGCACGGGTACAAATGAAGCTTTCTTT
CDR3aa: CASTGTNEAFF

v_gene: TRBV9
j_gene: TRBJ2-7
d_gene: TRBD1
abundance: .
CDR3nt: TGTGCCAGCAGCGGTGCCGGGACAGGGTCATTGGACGAGCAGTACTTC
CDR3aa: CASSGAGTGSLDEQYF

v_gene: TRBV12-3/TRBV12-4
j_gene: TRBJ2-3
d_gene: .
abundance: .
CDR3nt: TGTGCCAGCAGTGGTAGACAGCCCTATACGCAGTATTTT
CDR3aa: CASSGRQPYTQYF

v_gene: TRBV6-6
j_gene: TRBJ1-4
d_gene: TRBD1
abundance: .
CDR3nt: TGTGCCAGCAGTTACTGGGACAGGGGTGAAAAACTGTTTTTT
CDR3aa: CASSYWDRGEKLFF

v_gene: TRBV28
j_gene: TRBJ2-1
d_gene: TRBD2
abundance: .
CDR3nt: TGTGCCAGCAGGCAACTAGCGGGGGGCCCGCGAGAGCAGTTCTTC
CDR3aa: CASRQLAGGPREQFF

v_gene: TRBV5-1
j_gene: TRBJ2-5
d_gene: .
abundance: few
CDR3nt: TGCGCCAGCAGCTTCAGCGCGCGGCGAGGAGAGACCCAGTACTTC
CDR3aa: CASSFSARRGETQYF

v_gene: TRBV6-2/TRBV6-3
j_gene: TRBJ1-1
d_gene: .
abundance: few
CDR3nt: TGTGCCAGCAGTTACTCGAACACTGAAGCTTTCTTT
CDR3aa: CASSYSNTEAFF

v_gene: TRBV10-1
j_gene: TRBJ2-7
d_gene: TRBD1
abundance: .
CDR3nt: TGCGCCGGCAGCCGAGGGGGCTTGGGTGAGCAGTACTTC
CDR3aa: CAGSRGGLGEQYF

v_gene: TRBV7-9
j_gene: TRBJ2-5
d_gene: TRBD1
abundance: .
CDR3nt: TGTGCCAGCAGCACGGGACAGGGGGCAGAGACCCAGTACTTC
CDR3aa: CASSTGQGAETQYF

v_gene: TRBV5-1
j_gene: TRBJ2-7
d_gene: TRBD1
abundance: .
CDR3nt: TGCGCCAGCAAACAACCGGGACAGGGTCACTACGAGCAGTACTTC
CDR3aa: CASKQPGQGHYEQYF

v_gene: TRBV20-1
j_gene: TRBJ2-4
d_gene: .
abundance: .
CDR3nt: TGCAGTGCTAGATCCAGGGGACTAGCCAAAAACATTCAGTACTTC
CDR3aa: CSARSRGLAKNIQYF

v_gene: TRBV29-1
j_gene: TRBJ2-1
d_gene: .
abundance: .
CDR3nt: TGCAGCTACTGTACCTGGCGGACTTTAGGGAATGAGCAGTTCTTC
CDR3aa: CSYCTWRTLGNEQFF

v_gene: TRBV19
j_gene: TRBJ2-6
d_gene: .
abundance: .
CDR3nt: TGTGCCAGTAGTATCCAAGGGGCCAACGTCCTGACTTTC
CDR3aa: CASSIQGANVLTF

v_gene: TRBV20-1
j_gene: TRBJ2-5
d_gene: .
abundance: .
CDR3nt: TGCAGCGAACGGGACGCCCGGGAGACCCAGTACTTC
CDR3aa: CSERDARETQYF

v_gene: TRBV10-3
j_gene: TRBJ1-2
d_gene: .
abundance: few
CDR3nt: TGTGCCATCAAAGGCAGCATGGGGGATAACTATGGCTACACCTTC
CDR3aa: CAIKGSMGDNYGYTF

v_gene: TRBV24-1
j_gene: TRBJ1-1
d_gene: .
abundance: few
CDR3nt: TGTGCCACCAGTGATAGACGCGGGGGGAACACTGAAGCTTTCTTT
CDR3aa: CATSDRRGGNTEAFF

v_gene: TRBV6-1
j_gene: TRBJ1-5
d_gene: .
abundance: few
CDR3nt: TGTGCCAGCACTCCCCCAGACCGGAGCAATCAGCCCCAGCATTTT
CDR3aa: CASTPPDRSNQPQHF